These T cell receptor beta chains were read from a single sample in a study of identical twins. Each CDR3 protein is one row after TCRdb ran MiXCR on the 5' RACE reads. The table includes 650,000 to 750,000 distinct CDR3 sequences, less than 25% detected once. These data also formed part of another study, on T cells expressing NK-cell markers.

The specimen was PBMCs. The receptors originated from a young woman in good health. CDR3s include the opening cysteine and the closing phenylalanine or tryptophan. A D gene is named only where the DNA matches it firmly. Size is omitted from some rows. Given values are once, few, many or a class for expanded clones.

.,TRBV20-1,.,TRBJ2-7,TGCAGTGCTCCAGTCTTGGCAGGGGTATACGAGCAGTACTTC,CSAPVLAGVYEQYF
.,TRBV20-1,.,TRBJ1-1,TGCAGTGCTAGTCTGGGGGGTGGCGCTGAAGCTTTCTTT,CSASLGGGAEAFF
.,TRBV5-1,.,TRBJ2-7,TGCGCCAGCAGCCGGAACGGGGATTACGAGCAGTACTTC,CASSRNGDYEQYF
.,TRBV29-1,.,TRBJ2-1,TGCAGCGTTACACGGGACAATGAGCAGTTCTTC,CSVTRDNEQFF
.,TRBV10-2,few,TRBJ2-5,TGCGCCAGCTGTCCGACCGGCCAAGAGACCCAGTACTTC,CASCPTGQETQYF
TRBD1,TRBV10-2,.,TRBJ2-7,TGCGCCAGCAGAAGATCTGGGACAGGGTGGGGAACTAGCTCCTACGAGCAGTACTTC,CASRRSGTGWGTSSYEQYF
TRBD1,TRBV5-1,.,TRBJ1-6,TGCGCCAGCAGCTTGGTACAGGGGAATTCACCCCTCCACTTT,CASSLVQGNSPLHF
TRBD2,TRBV5-1,many,TRBJ2-3,TGCGCCAGCAGCTTCCTAGCGGGAGGTTACGCAGATACGCAGTATTTT,CASSFLAGGYADTQYF
TRBD2,TRBV29-1,few,TRBJ2-5,TGCAGCGTTGAATACCTAGCGGAACAAGAGACCCAGTACTTC,CSVEYLAEQETQYF
TRBD2,TRBV6-2/TRBV6-3,.,TRBJ2-1,TGTGCCAGCAGCGATCCCCTAGCGGGAGGGCCAGGTGAGCAGTTCTTC,CASSDPLAGGPGEQFF
TRBD2,TRBV4-3,many,TRBJ2-1,TGCGCCAGCAGCCAAGGAAGGACTAGCGGGACCTCATTCTTC,CASSQGRTSGTSFF
TRBD1,TRBV5-1,.,TRBJ1-2,TGCGCCAGCGCTGGCGGGGACAGACGCTACACCTTC,CASAGGDRRYTF
.,TRBV7-2,.,TRBJ2-1,TGTGCCAGCAGCTCCTTCCGGCATGAGCAGTTCTTC,CASSSFRHEQFF
.,TRBV5-6,few,TRBJ2-1,TGTGCCAGCAGCTCTAACCTCCAGGGGCACAATGAGCAGTTCTTC,CASSSNLQGHNEQFF
.,TRBV29-1,few,TRBJ2-5,TGCAGCGTTGAATTCAGGGGTTACCAAGAGACCCAGTACTTC,CSVEFRGYQETQYF
.,TRBV7-9,few,TRBJ2-7,TGTGCCAGCAGCTTATTTCCAGCCCCTTCCTACGAGCAGTACTTC,CASSLFPAPSYEQYF
TRBD1,TRBV9,few,TRBJ2-7,TGTGCCAGCAGCGGAGGGACAGGGGGGTATCCCTACGAGCAGTACTTC,CASSGGTGGYPYEQYF